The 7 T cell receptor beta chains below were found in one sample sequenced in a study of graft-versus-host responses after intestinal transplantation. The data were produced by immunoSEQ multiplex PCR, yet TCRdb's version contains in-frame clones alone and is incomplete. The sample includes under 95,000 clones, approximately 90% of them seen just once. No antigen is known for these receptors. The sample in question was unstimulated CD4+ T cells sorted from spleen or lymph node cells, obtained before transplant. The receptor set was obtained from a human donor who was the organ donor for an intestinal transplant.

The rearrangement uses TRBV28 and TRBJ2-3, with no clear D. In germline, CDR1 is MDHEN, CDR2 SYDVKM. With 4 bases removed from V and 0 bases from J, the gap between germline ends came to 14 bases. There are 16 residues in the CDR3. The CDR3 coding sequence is TGTGCCAGCAGTTCCTCGGCAGGCTCTAGCACAGATACGCAGTATTTT. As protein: CASSSSAGSSTDTQYF.

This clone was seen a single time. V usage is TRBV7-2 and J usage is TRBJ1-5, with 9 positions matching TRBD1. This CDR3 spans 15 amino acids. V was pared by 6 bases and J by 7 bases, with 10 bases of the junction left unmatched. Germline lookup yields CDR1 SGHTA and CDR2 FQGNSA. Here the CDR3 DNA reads TGTGCCAGCAGTCTCGACAGGGGGGTTAGACAGCCCCAGCATTTT. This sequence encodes CASSLDRGVRQPQHF.

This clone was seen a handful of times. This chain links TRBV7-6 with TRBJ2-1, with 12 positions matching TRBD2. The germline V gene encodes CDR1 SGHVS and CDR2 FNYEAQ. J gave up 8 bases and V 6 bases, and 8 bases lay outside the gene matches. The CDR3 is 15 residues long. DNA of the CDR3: TGTGCCAGCAGTCTTCTAGCGGGAGGGTTCGATGAGCAGTTCTTC. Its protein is CASSLLAGGFDEQFF.

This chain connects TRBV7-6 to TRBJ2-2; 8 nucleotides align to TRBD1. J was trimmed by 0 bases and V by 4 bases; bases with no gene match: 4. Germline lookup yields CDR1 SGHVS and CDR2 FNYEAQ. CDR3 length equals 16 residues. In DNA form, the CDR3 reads TGTGCCAGCAGCTCTTACAGGGGGTCGAACACCGGGGAGCTGTTTTTT. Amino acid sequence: CASSSYRGSNTGELFF.

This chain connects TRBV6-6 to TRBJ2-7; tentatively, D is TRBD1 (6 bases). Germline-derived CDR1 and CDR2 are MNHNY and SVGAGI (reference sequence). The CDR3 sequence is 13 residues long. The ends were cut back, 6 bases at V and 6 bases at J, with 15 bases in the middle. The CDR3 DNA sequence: TGTGCCAGCAGGGGGATAGGACAGTCCGAGCAGTACTTC. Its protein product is CASRGIGQSEQYF.

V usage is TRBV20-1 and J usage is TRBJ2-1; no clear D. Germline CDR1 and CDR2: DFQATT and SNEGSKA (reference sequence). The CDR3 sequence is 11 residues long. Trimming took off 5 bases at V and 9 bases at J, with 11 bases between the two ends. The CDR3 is CSAFQVLEQFF. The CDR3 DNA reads TGCAGTGCTTTCCAGGTGCTTGAGCAGTTCTTC.

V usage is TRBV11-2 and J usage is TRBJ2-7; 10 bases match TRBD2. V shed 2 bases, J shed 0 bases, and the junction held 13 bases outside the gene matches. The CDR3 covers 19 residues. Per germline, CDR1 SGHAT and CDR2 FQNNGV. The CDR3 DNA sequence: TGTGCCAGCAGCTTATTCGCTAGCGGGAGCTTGAGGGCCTCCTACGAGCAGTACTTC. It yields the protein CASSLFASGSLRASYEQYF. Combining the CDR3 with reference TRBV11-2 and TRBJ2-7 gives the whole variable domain EAGVAQSPRYKIIEKRQSVAFWCNPISGHATLYWYQQILGQGPKLLIQFQNNGVVDDSQLPKDRFSAERLKGVDSTLKIQPAKLEDSAVYLCASSLFASGSLRASYEQYFGPGTRLTVT.